Listed here are 10 T cell receptor beta chains from one sample, sequenced in a study of human T cells and chemical hapten exposure. TCRdb itself ran the RACE reads through MiXCR, one entry per CDR3 protein. The table lists more than 90,000 distinct CDR3 sequences, 11% of them singletons. Stated time point: patch test 2, 6 weeks after DPC sensitization. As to treatment: therapeutic diphenylcyclopropenone sensitization with weekly scalp DPC. Specimen: whole blood, collected in connection with sensitization to the hapten diphenylcyclopropenone (DPC). Every receptor here comes from a woman aged 35 to 49 with alopecia areata. Some clones in this sample may be carry-over from other donors' samples.

The rearrangement uses TRBV12-3 or TRBV12-4 and TRBJ1-5; tentative D call: TRBD1 (6 bases). With 5 bases removed from V and 3 bases from J, the gap between germline ends came to 14 bases. This CDR3 region has 15 residues. CDR3 sequence (DNA): TGTGCCAGCAGTCCTTCCAGGGGCAACAATCAGCCCCAGCATTTT. Amino acids: CASSPSRGNNQPQHF.

Ten or more counts support this clonotype. The genes are TRBV7-2 and TRBJ2-3; 9 bases match TRBD2. The CDR3 length is 16 residues. Germline-derived CDR1 and CDR2 are SGHTA and FQGNSA. J was trimmed by 2 bases and V by 4 bases; bases with no gene match: 7. The CDR3 DNA sequence: TGTGCCAGCAGCTCCCATCTAGCGGGGAACACAGATACGCAGTATTTT. This encodes CASSSHLAGNTDTQYF.

The table lists this clonotype with many counts. CDR3 loop: CASSAFTVPSTEAFF. CDR3 DNA sequence: TGTGCCAGCAGCGCCTTCACAGTTCCGAGCACTGAAGCTTTCTTT. The genes are TRBV7-8 and TRBJ1-1; the D is unclear. Trimming stripped 5 bases from V and 4 bases from J, with 17 bases between. In germline, CDR1 is SGHVS, CDR2 FQNEAQ. This CDR3 spans 15 amino acids.

This clonotype has ten or more counts. This chain uses TRBV5-1 with TRBJ1-1, with D tentatively TRBD1 (6 bases). The CDR3 has 15 residues. Trimming cost V 0 bases and J 5 bases, with 14 bases left between them. Germline V gene data show CDR1 as SGHRS and CDR2 as YFSETQ. CDR3 sequence: CASSLARGPGTEAFF. The CDR3 DNA follows: TGCGCCAGCAGCTTGGCCCGGGGGCCGGGAACTGAAGCTTTCTTT.

DNA for the CDR3: TGTGCCAGTAGTATAGACACAATCAATGAGCAGTTCTTC. This codes for CASSIDTINEQFF. This chain uses TRBV19 with TRBJ2-1; unclear D gene. V was shortened by 0 bases and J by 6 bases, with 6 bases between the two germline ends. The CDR3 sequence is 13 residues long. Germline V gene sequence: CDR1 LNHDA, CDR2 SQIVND (reference sequence). Variable domain in full (rest from reference TRBV19 and TRBJ2-1): DGGITQSPKYLFRKEGQNVTLSCEQNLNHDAMYWYRQDPGQGLRLIYYSQIVNDFQKGDIAEGYSVSREKKESFPLTVTSAQKNPTAFYLCASSIDTINEQFFGPGTRLTVL.

This sequence joins TRBV6-6 and TRBJ1-4; D not resolved. V was cut by 3 bases and J by 7 bases, with 12 bases left in between. Germline V gives CDR1 MNHNY, CDR2 SVGAGI (reference sequence). This CDR3 contains 14 residues. The CDR3 loop is CASSYFEGSEKLFF. For the CDR3, the DNA is TGTGCCAGCAGTTATTTCGAAGGGAGTGAAAAACTGTTTTTT.

In its sample, this clonotype was seen many times. The gene calls are TRBV12-3 or TRBV12-4 and TRBJ2-7; 8 bases map to TRBD1. V shed 4 bases, J shed 2 bases, and the junction held 7 bases outside the gene matches. This CDR3 is 15 amino acids long. The CDR3 DNA is TGTGCCAGCAGTTCGTCCGGGACAGGCACCTACGAGCAGTACTTC. Amino acids: CASSSSGTGTYEQYF.

This clonotype was seen more than once but under ten times. V is TRBV2 and J is TRBJ2-7; D may correspond to TRBD1 or TRBD2 (5 bases each). Between the trimmed V and J ends, which lost 1 base and 6 bases, there was a span of 10 bases. Germline-derived CDR1 and CDR2 are SNHLY and FYNNEI. The CDR3 covers 13 residues. DNA for the CDR3: TGTGCCAGCAGTGAAGGGGGGTTTTCCGAGCAGTACTTC. Its protein is CASSEGGFSEQYF.

This clonotype was seen at least ten times. The gene calls are TRBV19 and TRBJ2-2; no definite D call. The CDR3 totals 14 residues. The germline V and J ends were trimmed by 3 bases and 8 bases, with 13 bases remaining between them. Germline-derived CDR1 and CDR2 are LNHDA and SQIVND (reference sequence). The CDR3 nucleotides read TGTGCCAGTAGTATTCTTGGTACTACGGGGGAGCTGTTTTTT. As protein: CASSILGTTGELFF. Full variable domain (rest looked up from reference TRBV19 and TRBJ2-2): DGGITQSPKYLFRKEGQNVTLSCEQNLNHDAMYWYRQDPGQGLRLIYYSQIVNDFQKGDIAEGYSVSREKKESFPLTVTSAQKNPTAFYLCASSILGTTGELFFGEGSRLTVL.

The chain recombines TRBV10-2 with TRBJ2-3, with D tentatively TRBD2 (6 bases). Trimming shortened V by 4 bases and J by 4 bases, and 18 bases separated the two germline ends. CDR3 length: 16 residues. The germline CDR1 and CDR2 sequences are WSHSY and SAAADI. CDR3 residues: CASSVLAYKGSDTQYF. In DNA form, the CDR3 reads TGCGCCAGCAGTGTACTAGCCTACAAGGGGTCAGATACGCAGTATTTT.